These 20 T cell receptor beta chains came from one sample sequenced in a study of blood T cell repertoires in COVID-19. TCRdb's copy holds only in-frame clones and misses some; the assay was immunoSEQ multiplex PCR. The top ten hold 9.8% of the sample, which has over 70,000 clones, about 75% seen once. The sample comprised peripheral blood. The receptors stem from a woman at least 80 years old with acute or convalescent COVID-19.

The CDR3 DNA follows: TGTGCCAGCAGTTACTCGAACGGGGGGGGATACGAGCAGTACTTC. It codes for CASSYSNGGGYEQYF. The chain has TRBV6-5 and TRBJ2-7; 8 positions agree with TRBD2. Germline V CDR1 and CDR2: MNHEY, SVGAGI. The CDR3 extends over 15 amino acids. Trimming cost V 0 bases and J 4 bases; bases outside gene matches: 5.

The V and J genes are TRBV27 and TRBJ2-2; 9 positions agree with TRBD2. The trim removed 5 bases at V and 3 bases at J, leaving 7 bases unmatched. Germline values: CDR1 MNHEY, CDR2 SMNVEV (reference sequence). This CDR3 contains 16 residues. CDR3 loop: CASSPLAGVDTGELFF. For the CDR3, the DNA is TGTGCCAGCAGTCCATTAGCGGGAGTGGACACCGGGGAGCTGTTTTTT.

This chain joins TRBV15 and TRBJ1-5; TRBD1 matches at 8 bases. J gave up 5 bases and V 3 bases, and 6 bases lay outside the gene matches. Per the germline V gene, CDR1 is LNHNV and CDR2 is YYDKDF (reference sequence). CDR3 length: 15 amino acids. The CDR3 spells CATSSPGQVYQPQHF. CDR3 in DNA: TGTGCCACCAGCAGCCCGGGACAGGTTTATCAGCCCCAGCATTTT.

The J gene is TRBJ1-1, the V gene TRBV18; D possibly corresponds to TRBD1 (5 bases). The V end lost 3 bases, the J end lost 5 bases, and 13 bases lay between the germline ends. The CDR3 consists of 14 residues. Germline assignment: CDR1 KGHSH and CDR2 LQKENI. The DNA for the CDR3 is TGTGCCAGCTCACCTCCGGGGGTCCGGACTGAAGCTTTCTTT. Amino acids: CASSPPGVRTEAFF.

The CDR3 region has the DNA TGTGCCAGCAGTGAGAGACAGGTTTATGGCTACACCTTC. Protein sequence: CASSERQVYGYTF. This chain links TRBV2 with TRBJ1-2, with D possibly being TRBD1 (6 bases). The germline V and J ends were trimmed by 3 bases and 5 bases, with 10 bases remaining between them. The CDR3 loop spans 13 amino acids. Looked up from germline, CDR1 is SNHLY and CDR2 is FYNNEI.

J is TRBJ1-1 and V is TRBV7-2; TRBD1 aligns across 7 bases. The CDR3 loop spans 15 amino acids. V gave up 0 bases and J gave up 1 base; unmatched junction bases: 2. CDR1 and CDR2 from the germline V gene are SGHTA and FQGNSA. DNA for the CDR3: TGTGCCAGCAGCTTAGCGGGACAGACGAACACTGAAGCTTTCTTT. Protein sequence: CASSLAGQTNTEAFF.

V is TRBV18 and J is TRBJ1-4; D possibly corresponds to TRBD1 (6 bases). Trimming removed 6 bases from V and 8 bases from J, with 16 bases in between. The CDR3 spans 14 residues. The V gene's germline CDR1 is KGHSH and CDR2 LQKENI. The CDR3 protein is CASSPTETGEKLFF. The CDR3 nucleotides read TGTGCCAGCTCCCCGACAGAAACAGGGGAAAAACTGTTTTTT.

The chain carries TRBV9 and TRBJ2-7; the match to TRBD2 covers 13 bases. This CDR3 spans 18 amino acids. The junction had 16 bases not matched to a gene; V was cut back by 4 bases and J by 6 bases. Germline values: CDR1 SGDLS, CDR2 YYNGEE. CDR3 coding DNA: TGTGCCAGCAGCCCACCCGGGACTAGCGGGGTGGCGGGGGCCGAGCAGTACTTC. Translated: CASSPPGTSGVAGAEQYF. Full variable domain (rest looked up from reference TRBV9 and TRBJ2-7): DSGVTQTPKHLITATGQRVTLRCSPRSGDLSVYWYQQSLDQGLQFLIQYYNGEERAKGNILERFSAQQFPDLHSELNLSSLELGDSALYFCASSPPGTSGVAGAEQYFGPGTRLTVT.

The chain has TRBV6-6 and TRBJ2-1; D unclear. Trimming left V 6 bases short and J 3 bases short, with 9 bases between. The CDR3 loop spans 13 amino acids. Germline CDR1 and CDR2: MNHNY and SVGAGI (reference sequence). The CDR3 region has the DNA TGTGCCAGCAGCCCAGAAGTCTACAATGAGCAGTTCTTC. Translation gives CASSPEVYNEQFF.

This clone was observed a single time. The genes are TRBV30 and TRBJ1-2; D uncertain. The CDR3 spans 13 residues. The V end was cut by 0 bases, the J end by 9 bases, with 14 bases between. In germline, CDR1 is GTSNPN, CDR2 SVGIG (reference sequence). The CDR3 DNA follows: TGTGCCTGGAGTGTACTAGACATAGGTAGCTACACCTTC. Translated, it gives CAWSVLDIGSYTF.

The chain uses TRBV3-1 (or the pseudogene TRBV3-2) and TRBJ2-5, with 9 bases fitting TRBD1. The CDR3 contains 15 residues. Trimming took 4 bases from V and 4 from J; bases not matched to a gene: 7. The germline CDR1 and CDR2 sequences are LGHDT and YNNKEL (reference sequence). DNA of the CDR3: TGTGCCAGCAGCCGGGGACAGGGCAAGGGAGAGACCCAGTACTTC. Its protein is CASSRGQGKGETQYF.

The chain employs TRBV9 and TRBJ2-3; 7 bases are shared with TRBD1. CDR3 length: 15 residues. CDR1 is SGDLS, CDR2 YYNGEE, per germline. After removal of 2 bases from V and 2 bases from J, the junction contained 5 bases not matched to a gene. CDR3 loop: CASSVQGQITDTQYF. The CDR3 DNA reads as TGTGCCAGCAGCGTCCAGGGACAGATCACAGATACGCAGTATTTT. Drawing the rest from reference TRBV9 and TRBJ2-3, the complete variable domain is DSGVTQTPKHLITATGQRVTLRCSPRSGDLSVYWYQQSLDQGLQFLIQYYNGEERAKGNILERFSAQQFPDLHSELNLSSLELGDSALYFCASSVQGQITDTQYFGPGTRLTVL.

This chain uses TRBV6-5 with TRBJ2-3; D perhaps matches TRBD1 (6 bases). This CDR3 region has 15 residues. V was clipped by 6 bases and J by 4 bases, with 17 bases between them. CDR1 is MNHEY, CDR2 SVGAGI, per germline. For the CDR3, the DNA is TGTGCCAGCAGCCGCACCTACAACAGGGCAGATACGCAGTATTTT. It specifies CASSRTYNRADTQYF.

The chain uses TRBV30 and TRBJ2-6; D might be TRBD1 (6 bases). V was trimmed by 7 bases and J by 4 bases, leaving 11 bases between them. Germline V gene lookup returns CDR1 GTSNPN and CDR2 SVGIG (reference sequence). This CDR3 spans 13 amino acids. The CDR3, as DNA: TGTGCCTTTACAGGGTCCGGGGCCAACGTCCTGACTTTC. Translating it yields CAFTGSGANVLTF.

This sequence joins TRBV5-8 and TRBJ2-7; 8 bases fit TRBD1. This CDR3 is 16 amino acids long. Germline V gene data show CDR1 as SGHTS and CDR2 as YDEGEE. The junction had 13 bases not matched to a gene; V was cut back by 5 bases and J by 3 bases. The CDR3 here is CASRPRTGSRYYEQYF. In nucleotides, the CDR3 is TGTGCCAGCAGACCTAGGACAGGGTCGCGCTACTACGAGCAGTACTTC. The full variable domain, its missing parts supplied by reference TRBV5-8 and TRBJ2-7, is EAGVTQSPTHLIKTRGQQATLRCSPISGHTSVYWYQQALGLGLQFLLWYDEGEERNRGNFPPRFSGRQFPNYSSELNVNALELEDSALYLCASRPRTGSRYYEQYFGPGTRLTVT.

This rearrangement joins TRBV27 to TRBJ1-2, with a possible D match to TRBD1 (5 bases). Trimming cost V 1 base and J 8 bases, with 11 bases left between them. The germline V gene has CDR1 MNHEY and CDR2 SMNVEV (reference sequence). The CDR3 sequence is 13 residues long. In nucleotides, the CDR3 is TGTGCCAGCAGTTTATACGGCAGGGAAGGCTACACCTTC. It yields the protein CASSLYGREGYTF.

The CDR3 nucleotides read TGTGCCAGCAGCTTGCCGCAGGGGGTTGGGGGCTACACCTTC. Its protein product is CASSLPQGVGGYTF. The V gene is TRBV5-4, the J gene TRBJ1-2, with 7 bases that match TRBD1. This CDR3 has 14 residues. Germline values: CDR1 SGHNT, CDR2 YYREEE (reference sequence). V trimming: 1 base; J trimming: 8 bases; junction bases outside the gene matches: 8.

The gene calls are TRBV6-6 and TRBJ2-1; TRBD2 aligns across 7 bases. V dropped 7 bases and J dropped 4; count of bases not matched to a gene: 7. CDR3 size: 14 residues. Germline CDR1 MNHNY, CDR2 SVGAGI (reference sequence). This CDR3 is CASIPSGSYNEQFF. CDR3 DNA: TGTGCCAGCATCCCTAGCGGCAGTTACAATGAGCAGTTCTTC.

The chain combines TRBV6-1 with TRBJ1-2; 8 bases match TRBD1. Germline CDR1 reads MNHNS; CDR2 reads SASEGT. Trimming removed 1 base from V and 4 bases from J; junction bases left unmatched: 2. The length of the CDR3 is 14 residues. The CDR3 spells CASSEGTGPYGYTF. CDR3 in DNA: TGTGCCAGCAGTGAAGGGACAGGGCCCTATGGCTACACCTTC.

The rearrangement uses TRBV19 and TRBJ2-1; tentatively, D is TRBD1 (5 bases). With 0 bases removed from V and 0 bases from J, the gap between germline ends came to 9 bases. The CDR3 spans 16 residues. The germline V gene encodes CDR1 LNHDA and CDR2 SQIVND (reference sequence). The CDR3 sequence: CASSIDTGRSYNEQFF. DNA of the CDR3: TGTGCCAGTAGTATAGATACAGGCCGCTCCTACAATGAGCAGTTCTTC.